This T cell receptor (beta chain) was sequenced in a study of T cells after yellow fever vaccination. CDR3 length: 15 amino acids. In germline, CDR1 is MGHDK, CDR2 SYGVNS. Trimming cost V 8 bases and J 0 bases, with 16 bases left between them. This clonotype was picked up many times. MiXCR, run by TCRdb on the 5' RACE reads, gives a single entry per CDR3 protein. Of a few hundred thousand distinct CDR3 sequences in the sample, 6.2% were seen once. The sequence derives from a man between 25 and 39 years old who received the YFV17D yellow fever vaccine. This chain connects TRBV25-1 to TRBJ1-2, with TRBD1 as a possible D gene (5 bases). This specimen was PBMCs, taken 5 days after the yellow fever booster vaccination. The CDR3 region has the DNA TGTGCCAGCTCCTTCGGGCAGACAGCTAACTATGGCTACACCTTC. It yields the protein CASSFGQTANYGYTF.